The table lists the clone carrying this T cell receptor (beta chain) with a few counts. This specimen belongs to a study of blood T cell repertoires in COVID-19. TCRdb keeps only in-frame clones here, not all; method: immunoSEQ multiplex PCR. The data show 150,000 to 190,000 clones, 76% seen once. V was pared by 5 bases and J by 0 bases, with 3 bases of the junction left unmatched. Germline V gene lookup returns CDR1 MNHEY and CDR2 SVGAGI. The CDR3 runs to 15 residues. The specimen was peripheral blood. The rearrangement uses TRBV6-5 and TRBJ1-3; 8 positions match TRBD1. This clonotype was sampled from a woman aged 80 or over with acute or convalescent COVID-19. The CDR3 sequence is CASSRDRGSGNTIYF. The CDR3 region has the DNA TGTGCCAGCAGTAGAGACAGGGGCTCTGGAAACACCATATATTTT.